Listed below are T cell receptor beta chains from one sample, sequenced in a study of cytomegalovirus exposure and HLA in healthy donors. Profiling relied on immunoSEQ multiplex PCR, and the TCRdb table lists in-frame clones only, not all of them. Here the sample spans a few hundred thousand clones, about 80% being singletons. The sequenced material came from PBMCs. Receptors originate from a woman in her thirties in good health and CMV-seronegative. Each CDR3 is given with its conserved first and last residue. The D gene is left open where the match is weak. Not all rows give a size; the values are once, few, many and, for expanded clones, a class.

j_gene | abundance | len | d_gene | v_gene | CDR3aa | CDR3nt
TRBJ2-7 | NA | 14 | TRBD2 | TRBV29-1 | CSVDGLAGVEEQYF | TGCAGCGTTGATGGACTAGCGGGAGTCGAAGAGCAGTACTTC
TRBJ1-1 | few | 14 | NA | TRBV6-5 | CASKLNPMNTEAFF | TGTGCCAGCAAACTGAATCCCATGAACACTGAAGCTTTCTTT
TRBJ2-1 | NA | 13 | NA | TRBV2 | CASMVGVGNEQFF | TGTGCCAGCATGGTCGGGGTCGGCAATGAGCAGTTCTTC
TRBJ1-1 | once | 13 | NA | TRBV5-1 | CASSLARVSEAFF | TGCGCCAGCAGCTTGGCGAGGGTTTCTGAAGCTTTCTTT
TRBJ1-6 | NA | 18 | TRBD1 | TRBV5-1 | CASSLGGTVSSYNSPLHF | TGCGCCAGCAGCTTGGGGGGGACAGTTAGCTCCTATAATTCACCCCTCCACTTT
TRBJ2-3 | NA | 13 | NA | TRBV7-9 | CALGGGPGDTQYF | TGTGCCTTGGGAGGGGGGCCTGGAGATACGCAGTATTTT
TRBJ2-3 | NA | 14 | TRBD2 | TRBV28 | CASRREGPTDTQYF | TGTGCCAGCAGACGGGAGGGCCCCACAGATACGCAGTATTTT
TRBJ2-7 | NA | 16 | TRBD1 | TRBV27 | CASSLGVGQGIYEQYF | TGTGCCAGCAGTTTGGGAGTTGGACAGGGTATCTACGAGCAGTACTTC
TRBJ2-3 | few | 11 | NA | TRBV29-1 | CSVGVGDTQYF | TGCAGCGTTGGGGTCGGGGATACGCAGTATTTT
TRBJ1-3 | NA | 17 | TRBD1 | TRBV4-1 | CASSQDGDRAAGNTIYF | TGCGCCAGCAGCCAAGATGGGGACAGGGCAGCCGGAAACACCATATATTTT
TRBJ2-3 | NA | 14 | TRBD1 | TRBV27 | CASEGTGDPGTQYF | TGTGCCAGTGAGGGGACAGGAGACCCGGGTACGCAGTATTTT
TRBJ1-2 | NA | 17 | TRBD1 | TRBV18 | CASSPRLGDSINYGYTF | TGTGCCAGCTCACCTCGCCTAGGGGACAGTATAAACTATGGCTACACCTTC
TRBJ2-5 | NA | 14 | NA | TRBV15 | CATSRDITPETQYF | TGTGCCACCAGCAGAGATATTACACCAGAGACCCAGTACTTC
TRBJ2-5 | NA | 15 | NA | TRBV7-2 | CASSLAAGTAKTQYF | TGTGCCAGCAGCTTAGCTGCGGGAACCGCGAAGACCCAGTACTTC
TRBJ2-2 | few | 13 | NA | TRBV11-2 | CASSLEVFGELFF | TGTGCCAGCAGCTTGGAGGTTTTCGGGGAGCTGTTTTTT
TRBJ1-4 | NA | 13 | NA | TRBV15 | CATSFPSGRKLFF | TGTGCCACCAGTTTCCCTAGCGGACGAAAACTGTTTTTT
TRBJ2-6 | NA | 18 | TRBD1 | TRBV7-9 | CASSWGTGLPKGANVLTF | TGTGCCAGCAGCTGGGGGACAGGGCTGCCAAAGGGGGCCAACGTCCTGACTTTC
TRBJ1-3 | NA | 14 | NA | TRBV30 | CAWGAGSLGNTIYF | TGTGCCTGGGGGGCAGGATCGCTTGGAAACACCATATATTTT
TRBJ2-5 | NA | 13 | TRBD1 | TRBV11-2 | CASSLGQGGTQYF | TGTGCCAGCAGCTTGGGACAGGGAGGGACCCAGTACTTC
TRBJ2-7 | NA | 14 | TRBD1 | TRBV27 | CASSSRDRGYEQYF | TGTGCCAGCAGTTCCCGGGACAGGGGATACGAGCAGTACTTC
TRBJ2-2 | NA | 16 | NA | TRBV6-5 | CASSYSDGEVAGELFF | TGTGCCAGCAGTTACTCGGACGGGGAAGTCGCCGGGGAGCTGTTTTTT
TRBJ1-5 | NA | 13 | NA | TRBV7-9 | CASSPRLGQPQHF | TGTGCCAGCAGCCCGAGGTTGGGTCAGCCCCAGCATTTT
TRBJ2-4 | NA | 14 | NA | TRBV2 | CASRDRTEKNIQYF | TGTGCCAGCAGGGATCGGACAGAGAAAAACATTCAGTACTTC
TRBJ1-1 | few | 13 | NA | TRBV7-6 | CASSHRGGTEAFF | TGTGCCAGCAGCCACCGCGGGGGCACTGAAGCTTTCTTT
TRBJ2-5 | NA | 14 | NA | TRBV5-1 | CASKFLGQEETQYF | TGCGCCAGCAAATTTTTGGGACAAGAAGAGACCCAGTACTTC
TRBJ2-5 | NA | 18 | TRBD2 | TRBV4-1 | CASSQEGPSGRGQETQYF | TGCGCCAGCAGCCAAGAGGGCCCTAGCGGGAGGGGACAAGAGACCCAGTACTTC
TRBJ1-6 | NA | 14 | NA | TRBV6-1 | CASREGSYNSPLHF | TGTGCCAGCAGGGAGGGATCCTATAATTCACCCCTCCACTTT
TRBJ2-7 | once | 15 | NA | TRBV7-2 | CASSLRVTTSYEQYF | TGTGCCAGCAGCTTGCGGGTAACCACCTCCTACGAGCAGTACTTC
TRBJ2-7 | once | 16 | TRBD2 | TRBV11-3 | CASSLVAGGATYEQYF | TGTGCCAGCAGCTTAGTGGCGGGAGGCGCAACCTACGAGCAGTACTTC
TRBJ2-7 | NA | 14 | TRBD2 | TRBV5-4 | CASSLGTRLSEQYF | TGTGCCAGCAGCTTGGGGACTAGACTCTCCGAGCAGTACTTC
TRBJ2-7 | NA | 18 | NA | TRBV7-9 | CASSTQAFGQGKDYEQYF | TGTGCCAGCAGCACCCAGGCTTTTGGGCAGGGCAAGGACTACGAGCAGTACTTC
TRBJ2-1 | NA | 15 | TRBD1 | TRBV7-8 | CASSQPGQGWIEQFF | TGTGCCAGCAGCCAGCCGGGACAGGGGTGGATTGAGCAGTTCTTC
TRBJ1-1 | few | 13 | NA | TRBV5-1 | CASSFGRDTEAFF | TGCGCCAGCAGCTTCGGCAGGGACACTGAAGCTTTCTTT
TRBJ1-1 | NA | 13 | TRBD1 | TRBV6-1 | CATRRGLNTEAFF | TGTGCCACCCGTAGGGGGCTAAACACTGAAGCTTTCTTT
TRBJ2-5 | NA | 14 | NA | TRBV2 | CASGGGAGWETQYF | TGTGCCAGCGGGGGGGGCGCGGGGTGGGAGACCCAGTACTTC
TRBJ2-2 | NA | 15 | TRBD1 | TRBV30 | CAWSVRGPHTGELFF | TGTGCCTGGAGTGTAAGGGGGCCGCACACCGGGGAGCTGTTTTTT
TRBJ2-2 | NA | 14 | NA | TRBV2 | CASRPAGFAGELFF | TGTGCCAGCAGACCAGCAGGGTTCGCCGGGGAGCTGTTTTTT
TRBJ1-4 | NA | 18 | TRBD1 | TRBV7-8 | CASSLRTRDRATNEKLFF | TGTGCCAGCAGCTTAAGAACCCGGGACAGGGCAACTAATGAAAAACTGTTTTTT
TRBJ2-1 | NA | 14 | TRBD2 | TRBV2 | CASRSRGGAGEQFF | TGTGCCAGCAGGAGCCGGGGGGGGGCGGGTGAGCAGTTCTTC
TRBJ2-5 | NA | 14 | TRBD1 | TRBV6-1 | CASSERQGQETQYF | TGTGCCAGCAGTGAAAGACAGGGGCAAGAGACCCAGTACTTC
TRBJ1-5 | NA | 15 | NA | TRBV12-5 | CASGLVQGLGQPQHF | TGTGCTAGTGGTTTGGTACAGGGCCTCGGTCAGCCCCAGCATTTT
TRBJ2-2 | NA | 17 | TRBD2 | TRBV27 | CASSLKVGGTRTGELFF | TGTGCCAGCAGTTTAAAGGTGGGAGGGACGAGGACCGGGGAGCTGTTTTTT
TRBJ2-5 | once | 15 | TRBD2 | TRBV10-3 | CAIRGGLAGGETQYF | TGTGCCATCAGGGGGGGACTAGCGGGGGGAGAGACCCAGTACTTC
TRBJ2-7 | NA | 15 | NA | TRBV13 | CASSLGAPSSYEQYF | TGTGCCAGCAGCTTAGGGGCACCTAGCTCCTACGAGCAGTACTTC
TRBJ2-7 | NA | 15 | TRBD2 | TRBV6-5 | CASSYAGGGSYEQYF | TGTGCCAGCAGTTATGCGGGAGGCGGATCCTACGAGCAGTACTTC
TRBJ2-7 | NA | 15 | TRBD2 | TRBV6-1 | CASSASGRPSYEQYF | TGTGCCAGCAGTGCTAGCGGGAGGCCCTCCTACGAGCAGTACTTC
TRBJ1-2 | NA | 15 | TRBD1 | TRBV18 | CASSPVQGADYGYTF | TGTGCCAGCTCACCGGTACAGGGGGCAGACTATGGCTACACCTTC
TRBJ1-2 | NA | 17 | TRBD1 | TRBV18 | CASSPLRADRGSGGYPF | TGTGCCAGCTCACCACTTCGAGCAGACAGGGGAAGTGGAGGCTACCCCTTC
TRBJ2-3 | NA | 15 | NA | TRBV6-1 | CTCGRGGGFADTQYF | TGTACCTGTGGGCGGGGTGGGGGTTTCGCAGATACGCAGTATTTT